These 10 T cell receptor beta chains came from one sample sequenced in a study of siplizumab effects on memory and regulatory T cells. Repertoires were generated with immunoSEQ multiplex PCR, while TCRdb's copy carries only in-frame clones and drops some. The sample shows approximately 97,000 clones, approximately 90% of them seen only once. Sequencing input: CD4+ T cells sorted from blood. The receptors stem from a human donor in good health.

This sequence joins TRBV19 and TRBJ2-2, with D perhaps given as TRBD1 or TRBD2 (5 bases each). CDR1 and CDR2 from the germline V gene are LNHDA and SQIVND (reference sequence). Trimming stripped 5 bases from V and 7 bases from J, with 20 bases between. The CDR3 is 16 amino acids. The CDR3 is CASSPRGGGGLGELFF. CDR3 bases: TGTGCCAGTAGTCCACGTGGTGGGGGTGGACTCGGGGAGCTGTTTTTT.

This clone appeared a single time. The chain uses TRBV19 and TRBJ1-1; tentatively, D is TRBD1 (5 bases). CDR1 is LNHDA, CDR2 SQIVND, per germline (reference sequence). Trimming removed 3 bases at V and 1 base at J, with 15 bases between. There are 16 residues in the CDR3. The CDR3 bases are TGTGCCAGTAGTATCAGAGGGGAGCCAAGGAACACTGAAGCTTTCTTT. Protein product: CASSIRGEPRNTEAFF.

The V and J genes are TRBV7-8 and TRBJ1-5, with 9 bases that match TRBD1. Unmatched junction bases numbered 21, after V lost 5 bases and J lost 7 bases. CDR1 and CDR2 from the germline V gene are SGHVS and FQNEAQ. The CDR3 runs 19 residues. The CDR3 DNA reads TGTGCCAGCAGCCCCCAAAGCTTTTCCGGGACAGGGAGATCACAGCCCCAGCATTTT. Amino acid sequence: CASSPQSFSGTGRSQPQHF.

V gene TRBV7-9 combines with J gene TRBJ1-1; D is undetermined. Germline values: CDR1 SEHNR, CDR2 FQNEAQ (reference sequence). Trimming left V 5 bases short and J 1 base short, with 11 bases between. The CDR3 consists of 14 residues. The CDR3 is CASSQQGENTEAFF. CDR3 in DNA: TGTGCCAGCAGCCAACAAGGAGAGAACACTGAAGCTTTCTTT.

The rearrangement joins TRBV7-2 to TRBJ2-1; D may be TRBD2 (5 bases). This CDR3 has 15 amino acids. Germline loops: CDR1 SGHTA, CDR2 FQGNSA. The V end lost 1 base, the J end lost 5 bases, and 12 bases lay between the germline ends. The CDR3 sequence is CASSLGSSPNNEQFF. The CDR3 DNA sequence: TGTGCCAGCAGCTTAGGCTCTAGCCCCAACAATGAGCAGTTCTTC.

The CDR3 nucleotides read TGTGCCAGCAGTGATCCCACAGTCACCCTTCCGACCCAGTACTTC. This sequence encodes CASSDPTVTLPTQYF. J is TRBJ2-5 and V is TRBV25-1, with D hard to call. Trimming stripped 3 bases from V and 7 bases from J, with 18 bases between. The CDR3 covers 15 residues. Germline V gene data show CDR1 as MGHDK and CDR2 as SYGVNS.

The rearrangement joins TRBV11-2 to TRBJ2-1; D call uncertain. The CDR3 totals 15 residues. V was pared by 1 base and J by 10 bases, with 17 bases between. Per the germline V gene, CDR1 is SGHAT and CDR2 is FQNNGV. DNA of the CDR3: TGTGCCAGCAGCTTAGTCGCAACCTCAGCCGGGGAGCAGTTCTTC. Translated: CASSLVATSAGEQFF. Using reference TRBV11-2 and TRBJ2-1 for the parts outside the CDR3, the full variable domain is EAGVAQSPRYKIIEKRQSVAFWCNPISGHATLYWYQQILGQGPKLLIQFQNNGVVDDSQLPKDRFSAERLKGVDSTLKIQPAKLEDSAVYLCASSLVATSAGEQFFGPGTRLTVL.

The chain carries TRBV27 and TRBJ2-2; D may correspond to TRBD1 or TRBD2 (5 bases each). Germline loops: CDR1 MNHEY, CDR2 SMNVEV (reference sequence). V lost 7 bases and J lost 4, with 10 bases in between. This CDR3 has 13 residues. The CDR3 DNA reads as TGTGCCAGCACCGAGGGGAGCACCGGGGAGCTGTTTTTT. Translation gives CASTEGSTGELFF.

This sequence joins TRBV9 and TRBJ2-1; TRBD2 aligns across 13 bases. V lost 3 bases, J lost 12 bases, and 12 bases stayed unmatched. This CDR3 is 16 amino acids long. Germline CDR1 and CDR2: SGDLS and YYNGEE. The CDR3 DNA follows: TGTGCCAGCAGCGCCGGGGGGACTAGCGGGATGGCGTGGCAGTTCTTC. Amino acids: CASSAGGTSGMAWQFF.

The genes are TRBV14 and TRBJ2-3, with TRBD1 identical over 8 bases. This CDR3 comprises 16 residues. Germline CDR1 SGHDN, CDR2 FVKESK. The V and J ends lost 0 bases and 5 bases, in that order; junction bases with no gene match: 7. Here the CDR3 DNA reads TGTGCCAGCAGCCAAGATGTGGACAGGGCAGTAGATACGCAGTATTTT. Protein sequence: CASSQDVDRAVDTQYF.